Presented here are 18 T cell receptor beta chains from one specimen sequenced in a study of CD8 T cells in ankylosing spondylitis. Via MiXCR, TCRdb re-called the 5' RACE reads, giving one row per CDR3 protein. The table lists around 220,000 distinct CDR3 sequences, approximately 10% of them singletons. Material: blood, either unsorted or a sorted T cell fraction (not recorded which). These TCRs come from a male donor with ankylosing spondylitis or in good health (not recorded which).

A few counts support this clonotype. The chain joins TRBV11-1 to TRBJ2-2; D gene uncertain. Trimming removed 5 bases from V and 6 bases from J, with 10 bases in between. This CDR3 region has 13 residues. Looked up from germline, CDR1 is SGHAT and CDR2 is FQDESV (reference sequence). The CDR3 bases are TGTGCCAGCAGCCCCATTATCGCCGGGGAGCTGTTTTTT. Its translation is CASSPIIAGELFF.

This clonotype was seen more than once but under ten times. The chain uses TRBV5-6 and TRBJ1-1; no clear D gene. The CDR3 consists of 14 residues. Germline V lookup: CDR1 SGHDT, CDR2 YYEEEE. The V and J ends lost 6 bases and 0 bases respectively, with 12 bases between them. The CDR3 coding sequence is TGTGCCAGCACTCCCGCGGCCCTGAACACTGAAGCTTTCTTT. Residues: CASTPAALNTEAFF.

As for this clonotype: A much larger clone lies one base from this, so it may be a read error. The rearrangement uses TRBV20-1 and TRBJ2-3, with D possibly being TRBD2 (5 bases). The CDR3 has 14 amino acids. V lost 5 bases and J lost 6, with 18 bases in between. Per the germline V gene, CDR1 is DFQATT and CDR2 is SNEGSKA (reference sequence). The CDR3 loop is CSAQERVLRDTQYF. CDR3 DNA: TGCAGTGCTCAGGAGAGGGTTCTCAGGGATACGCAGTATTTT.

This clonotype was seen ten or more times. The rearrangement uses TRBV5-1 and TRBJ1-2; 8 positions agree with TRBD1. Trimming removed 2 bases from V and 0 bases from J; junction bases left unmatched: 15. The CDR3 is 19 residues long. CDR1 is SGHRS and CDR2 is YFSETQ in the germline V gene. This CDR3 is CASSFPGRQGQKSNYGYTF. Here the CDR3 DNA reads TGCGCCAGCAGCTTCCCAGGAAGACAGGGGCAGAAGTCTAACTATGGCTACACCTTC.

This clonotype was observed a few times. The rearrangement joins TRBV20-1 to TRBJ2-7; TRBD1 matches at 7 bases. After removal of 6 bases from V and 2 bases from J, the junction contained 10 bases not matched to a gene. This CDR3 has 14 residues. Per germline, CDR1 DFQATT and CDR2 SNEGSKA (reference sequence). Here the CDR3 reads CSAPPGGSTYEQYF. The CDR3 region has the DNA TGCAGTGCCCCCCCAGGGGGTTCCACCTACGAGCAGTACTTC.

This clonotype was counted at least ten times. This rearrangement joins TRBV12-3 or TRBV12-4 to TRBJ2-4, with D hard to call. This CDR3 is built from 11 residues. Trimming took 6 bases from V and 5 from J, leaving 5 bases between them. The CDR3 DNA is TGTGCCAGCAGCCGGGAAAACATTCAGTACTTC. Translation gives CASSRENIQYF.

This clonotype was counted at least ten times. The rearrangement joins TRBV5-1 to TRBJ1-5; D is perhaps TRBD1 (6 bases). CDR1 SGHRS and CDR2 YFSETQ come from the germline V gene. The CDR3 has 15 amino acids. The germline V and J ends were trimmed by 1 base and 5 bases, with 13 bases remaining between them. CDR3 sequence (DNA): TGCGCCAGCAGCTTGTTCGGGGGGGCGGATCAGCCCCAGCATTTT. Protein product: CASSLFGGADQPQHF.

This clonotype was counted ten times or more. The J gene is TRBJ2-5, the V gene TRBV20-1, with D possibly being TRBD1 or TRBD2 (5 bases each). In germline, CDR1 is DFQATT, CDR2 SNEGSKA (reference sequence). V lost 6 bases to trimming and J lost 5 bases, with 19 bases between them. This CDR3 comprises 14 residues. CDR3 DNA: TGCAGTGCCCCGAGAGGGGCAGCAGGCGAGACCCAGTACTTC. It yields the protein CSAPRGAAGETQYF.

Ten or more counts support this clonotype. The chain links TRBV29-1 to TRBJ2-5; TRBD1 might be the D (6 bases). Trimming shortened V by 0 bases and J by 5 bases, and 13 bases separated the two germline ends. This CDR3 is 14 amino acids long. The germline V gene has CDR1 SQVTM and CDR2 ANQGSEA. CDR3 in amino acids: CSVEDRAGAETQYF. DNA for the CDR3: TGCAGCGTTGAAGATCGAGCAGGGGCGGAGACCCAGTACTTC.

This clonotype was counted many times. This chain uses TRBV20-1 with TRBJ2-7, with a weak D call TRBD1 (7 bases). Germline values: CDR1 DFQATT, CDR2 SNEGSKA (reference sequence). This CDR3 has 13 residues. The V end was cut by 0 bases, the J end by 3 bases, with 9 bases between. The CDR3 reads CSARDRGVYEQYF. The CDR3 nucleotides are TGCAGTGCTAGAGACAGGGGGGTCTACGAGCAGTACTTC.

This clonotype was detected many times. V gene TRBV7-9 combines with J gene TRBJ2-1, with 10 bases lining up with TRBD2. Germline V gene lookup returns CDR1 SEHNR and CDR2 FQNEAQ (reference sequence). V shed 3 bases and J 10 bases; nucleotides not matched to a gene: 0. The CDR3 runs 12 residues. In DNA form, the CDR3 reads TGTGCCAGCAGCTTGACTAGCGGGGAGCAGTTCTTC. Protein: CASSLTSGEQFF.

This clonotype was recorded a few times. V and J are TRBV3-1 and TRBJ1-5, with TRBD1 identical over 7 bases. CDR1 and CDR2 from the germline V gene are LGHDT and YNNKEL (reference sequence). V was clipped by 6 bases and J by 6 bases; unmatched bases: 11. The CDR3 is 15 amino acids. The CDR3 DNA sequence: TGTGCCAGCAGTAGGCAGGGGGATGGTGGTCAGCCCCAGCATTTT. Its translation is CASSRQGDGGQPQHF.

This clonotype has a handful of counts. J is TRBJ2-5 and V is TRBV3-1; no definite D call. The CDR3 length is 14 residues. With 3 bases removed from V and 1 base from J, the gap between germline ends came to 9 bases. Germline CDR1 and CDR2: LGHDT and YNNKEL (reference sequence). The CDR3 DNA is TGTGCCAGCAGCCAGGGCCCGATCCAAGAGACCCAGTACTTC. Its translation: CASSQGPIQETQYF.

There are many counts of this clonotype. The V call is TRBV2, the J call TRBJ1-2; unclear D gene. Germline V gene sequence: CDR1 SNHLY, CDR2 FYNNEI. CDR3 length: 13 residues. Trimming pared 5 bases from V and 0 bases from J, leaving 7 bases between. The CDR3 DNA reads TGTGCCAGCAGTCCCGGTTCTAACTATGGCTACACCTTC. Its protein is CASSPGSNYGYTF.

This clonotype was observed at least ten times. This chain joins TRBV6-2 or TRBV6-3 and TRBJ2-1, with 10 bases aligning to TRBD2. The CDR3 consists of 14 residues. In germline, CDR1 is MNHEY, CDR2 SVGEGT. Losses at the gene ends were 6 bases for V and 6 bases for J; bases not matched to a gene: 5. The CDR3 here is CASSQRGGFNEQFF. In DNA form, the CDR3 reads TGTGCCAGCAGCCAGCGGGGGGGGTTCAATGAGCAGTTCTTC.

There are many counts of this clonotype. The chain couples TRBV6-1 to TRBJ2-2, with a weak D call TRBD1 (5 bases). In germline, CDR1 is MNHNS, CDR2 SASEGT. Deletions cut 5 bases from V and 5 bases from J, with 12 bases between. CDR3 length: 14 amino acids. This CDR3 is CASSPGRRTGELFF. The CDR3 nucleotides read TGTGCCAGCAGTCCAGGGCGTAGAACCGGGGAGCTGTTTTTT.

This clonotype was seen a handful of times. V and J are TRBV6-5 and TRBJ1-1; 7 bases are a match to TRBD1. Germline V gene lookup returns CDR1 MNHEY and CDR2 SVGAGI. V dropped 2 bases and J dropped 7; count of bases not matched to a gene: 7. The CDR3 is 14 residues long. CDR3 loop: CASSYNFGQVEAFF. CDR3 DNA sequence: TGTGCCAGCAGTTACAATTTCGGACAGGTTGAAGCTTTCTTT.

This clonotype was observed at least ten times. This chain joins TRBV5-1 and TRBJ2-5; 9 bases fit TRBD1. There are 14 residues in the CDR3. Germline V gene data show CDR1 as SGHRS and CDR2 as YFSETQ. Trimming took 4 bases from V and 5 from J; bases not matched to a gene: 6. The CDR3 DNA sequence: TGCGCCAGCAGCCCAGACAGGGGGGCTGAGACCCAGTACTTC. It encodes CASSPDRGAETQYF.